These T cell receptor beta chains were read from a single sample in a study of blood T cell repertoires in COVID-19. Clones were sequenced by immunoSEQ multiplex PCR, and TCRdb holds only the in-frame ones, with some missing. The sample includes some 110,000 clones, approximately 90% of them seen just once. Sequencing used peripheral blood. These receptors were taken from a human donor in a cohort sampled during active COVID-19. Both conserved end residues are part of each CDR3. Fields, in order: D gene, V gene, clone size, J gene, CDR3 protein, CDR3 DNA. The D gene is left open where the match is weak. Where a row states a size, it is once, few, many or the class of an expanded clone; other rows omit it.

.	TRBV24-1	.	TRBJ2-1	CATSDLSESSYNEQFF	TGTGCCACCAGTGACCTCAGCGAGAGCTCCTACAATGAGCAGTTCTTC
.	TRBV7-3	.	TRBJ1-2	CASSLGHSNYGYTF	TGTGCCAGCAGCTTAGGACACTCAAACTATGGCTACACCTTC
TRBD1	TRBV19	.	TRBJ1-4	CASSARQGRGEKLFF	TGTGCCAGTAGTGCCCGACAGGGAAGGGGAGAAAAACTGTTTTTT
.	TRBV3-1/TRBV3-2	.	TRBJ1-2	CASSQVKGKGYGYTF	TGTGCCAGCAGCCAAGTTAAGGGGAAGGGCTATGGCTACACCTTC
.	TRBV19	.	TRBJ1-5	CASSVQLFNQPQHF	TGTGCCAGTAGTGTACAGCTTTTCAATCAGCCCCAGCATTTT
.	TRBV7-2	.	TRBJ1-2	CASSRGGDYGYTF	TGTGCCAGCAGCCGGGGGGGAGACTATGGCTACACCTTC
.	TRBV5-5	.	TRBJ1-2	CASSTEPGFYGYTF	TGTGCCAGCAGCACGGAACCAGGTTTCTATGGCTACACCTTC
TRBD1	TRBV19	.	TRBJ2-7	CASSTQGGPYEQYF	TGTGCCAGTAGTACACAGGGGGGACCCTACGAGCAGTACTTC
.	TRBV18	.	TRBJ1-4	CASSAGAGYEKLFF	TGTGCCAGCTCGGCGGGAGCGGGATATGAAAAACTGTTTTTT
TRBD1	TRBV30	.	TRBJ2-2	CAWSVQGVTGELFF	TGTGCCTGGAGTGTACAGGGGGTGACGGGGGAGCTGTTTTTT
TRBD1	TRBV3-1/TRBV3-2	.	TRBJ2-2	CASSPGTGYTGELFF	TGTGCCAGCAGCCCCGGGACAGGGTACACCGGGGAGCTGTTTTTT
TRBD1	TRBV27	.	TRBJ2-7	CASSLRDRAYEQYF	TGTGCCAGCAGTTTAAGGGACAGAGCCTACGAGCAGTACTTC
TRBD2	TRBV5-1	.	TRBJ2-7	CASSLEAGGYEQYF	TGCGCCAGCAGCTTGGAGGCGGGAGGGTACGAGCAGTACTTC
.	TRBV9	.	TRBJ2-2	CASSVVGRPNTGELFF	TGTGCCAGCAGCGTAGTCGGCAGGCCGAACACCGGGGAGCTGTTTTTT
TRBD2	TRBV25-1	.	TRBJ2-1	CASSATSGGTYNEQFF	TGTGCCAGCAGTGCGACTAGCGGGGGGACCTACAATGAGCAGTTCTTC
TRBD2	TRBV5-1	.	TRBJ2-3	CASTGLAGATDTQYF	TGCGCCAGCACTGGACTAGCGGGGGCCACAGATACGCAGTATTTT
TRBD2	TRBV7-9	once	TRBJ2-1	CASRELAGGRGYNEQFF	TGTGCCAGCAGGGAACTAGCGGGAGGGCGGGGCTACAATGAGCAGTTCTTC
.	TRBV6-5	.	TRBJ2-3	CASSYLTGRTDTQYF	TGTGCCAGCAGTTACCTTACAGGGCGCACAGATACGCAGTATTTT
.	TRBV7-9	.	TRBJ2-7	CASSPSYEQYF	TGTGCCAGCAGCCCATCCTACGAGCAGTACTTC
TRBD1	TRBV5-4	.	TRBJ1-2	CASSLDSRDSIYGYTF	TGTGCCAGCAGCTTAGATAGCCGGGACAGTATTTATGGCTACACCTTC
.	TRBV11-2	.	TRBJ1-2	CASSLVAVSPLYGYTF	TGTGCCAGCAGCTTAGTTGCAGTATCACCGCTGTATGGCTACACCTTC
TRBD1	TRBV11-3	.	TRBJ2-7	CASSLTGGTYEQYF	TGTGCCAGCAGCTTGACAGGGGGGACCTACGAGCAGTACTTC
TRBD1	TRBV7-9	.	TRBJ1-1	CASSSTGTGGLGDEAFF	TGTGCCAGCAGCTCCACCGGGACAGGGGGCCTTGGTGATGAAGCTTTCTTT
.	TRBV9	.	TRBJ1-2	CASSVGLYGYTF	TGTGCCAGCAGCGTAGGTCTCTATGGCTACACCTTC
TRBD1	TRBV27	.	TRBJ2-7	CASRRDSSYEQYF	TGTGCCAGCAGAAGGGACAGCTCCTACGAGCAGTACTTC
.	TRBV2	.	TRBJ1-5	CASSGLGGNQPQHF	TGTGCCAGCAGTGGGTTGGGAGGCAATCAGCCCCAGCATTTT
.	TRBV4-1	.	TRBJ1-3	CASSQEAPEGDTIYF	TGCGCCAGCAGCCAAGAGGCCCCGGAAGGGGACACCATATATTTT
.	TRBV4-1	.	TRBJ1-2	CASSSELFNYGYTF	TGCGCCAGCAGCTCGGAGTTGTTTAACTATGGCTACACCTTC
TRBD1	TRBV7-9	.	TRBJ1-4	CASSPDRGDEKLFF	TGTGCCAGCAGCCCCGACAGGGGTGATGAAAAACTGTTTTTT
.	TRBV9	.	TRBJ1-2	CASSPEGGAAYGYTF	TGTGCCAGCAGCCCCGAAGGGGGGGCAGCCTATGGCTACACCTTC
TRBD2	TRBV12-3/TRBV12-4	.	TRBJ2-4	CASAGVAKNIQYF	TGTGCCAGCGCGGGGGTAGCCAAAAACATTCAGTACTTC
.	TRBV9	.	TRBJ1-1	CASSLDEVAEAFF	TGTGCCAGCAGCCTAGACGAAGTAGCTGAAGCTTTCTTT
TRBD1	TRBV30	.	TRBJ1-5	CAWSAGTGDQPQHF	TGTGCCTGGAGTGCGGGAACAGGGGATCAGCCCCAGCATTTT